This T cell receptor beta chain emerged from a study of cytomegalovirus exposure and HLA in healthy donors. Study-level results: Specific recognition of CMV antigens was confirmed in vitro for a few chains (all CMV-associated). Rarity marked most TCR sequences, yet some public TCRs occurred in many donors. The study labeled 150 or so TCR beta chains cytomegalovirus-associated.

Data came from immunoSEQ multiplex PCR; TCRdb stores just in-frame clones and leaves some out. Altogether 100,000 to 150,000 clones are present, roughly 90% being singletons, with the ten largest covering 1.5% to 2.5%. The germline V gene has CDR1 SGHNT and CDR2 YYREEE (reference sequence). The ends lost 3 bases at V and 3 bases at J; junction bases unmatched: 5. The CDR3 runs to 14 residues. About this clone: Antigen: not known.

The clonotype was recovered from a woman aged 18-35 years in good health and CMV-seronegative. Sequences were obtained from PBMCs. The genes are TRBV5-4 and TRBJ2-7, with TRBD1 matching over 8 bases. The CDR3 reads CASSSAGTGYEQYF. Written as DNA, the CDR3 is TGTGCCAGCAGCTCGGCCGGGACAGGCTACGAGCAGTACTTC.